The 23 T cell receptor beta chains below all came from one sample that was sequenced in a study of T cell responses to AZD1222 COVID-19 vaccine. TCRdb's table, derived via immunoSEQ multiplex PCR, lists solely in-frame clones and lacks some. The repertoire includes around 130,000 clones, roughly nine tenths of them detected once, and approximately 9.4% sits in the top ten. The input for sequencing was peripheral blood, taken 28 days after the second AZD1222 dose. Receptors originate from an adult who received the AZD1222 COVID-19 vaccine.

The chain's CDR3 is CASSLRRGDVNEQFF. CDR3 DNA: TGTGCCAGCAGCTTAAGACGGGGGGACGTCAATGAGCAGTTCTTC. The gene calls are TRBV7-2 and TRBJ2-1, with TRBD2 matching 7 bases. Germline values: CDR1 SGHTA, CDR2 FQGNSA. This CDR3 region has 15 residues. J gave up 6 bases and V 2 bases, and 7 bases lay outside the gene matches.

The chain uses TRBV12-3 or TRBV12-4 and TRBJ2-7; possibly TRBD1 for D (5 bases). V dropped 6 bases and J dropped 2 bases, with 11 bases sitting between them. There are 13 residues in the CDR3. The CDR3 is CASSPPGTYEQYF. The CDR3 DNA reads as TGTGCCAGCAGCCCCCCAGGGACCTACGAGCAGTACTTC.

The chain links TRBV9 to TRBJ2-7; possibly TRBD2 for D (5 bases). Germline V gene data show CDR1 as SGDLS and CDR2 as YYNGEE. The CDR3 contains 16 residues. V was trimmed by 0 bases and J by 2 bases, leaving 15 bases between them. The DNA for the CDR3 is TGTGCCAGCAGCGTAGGCGTCGGGGATTTTCCCTACGAGCAGTACTTC. It encodes CASSVGVGDFPYEQYF.

The chain joins TRBV6-5 to TRBJ1-2; D unresolved. The V and J ends lost 8 bases and 8 bases respectively, with 12 bases between them. Germline V lookup: CDR1 MNHEY, CDR2 SVGAGI. This CDR3 comprises 11 residues. CDR3 protein: CASVGVEGYTF. CDR3 bases: TGTGCCAGCGTGGGTGTTGAAGGCTACACCTTC.

The CDR3 protein is CASSGTGDDEQYF. DNA for the CDR3: TGTGCCAGCTCAGGGACAGGGGACGACGAGCAGTACTTC. The chain is built from TRBV18 and TRBJ2-7; 10 nucleotides align to TRBD1. Germline-derived CDR1 and CDR2 are KGHSH and LQKENI. Germline trimming cut 5 bases from V and 5 bases from J; bases unmatched to any gene: 3. The CDR3 covers 13 residues.

This chain links TRBV18 with TRBJ1-2; perhaps TRBD1 as D (5 bases). The germline CDR1 and CDR2 sequences are KGHSH and LQKENI. The CDR3 is made up of 13 amino acids. The V gene lost 4 bases and the J gene lost 8 bases, with 14 bases spanning the gap. The CDR3 region has the DNA TGTGCCAGCTCACGCGAACGTGCAGGGGGCTACACCTTC. This codes for CASSRERAGGYTF.

This rearrangement joins TRBV7-9 to TRBJ1-1, with 9 nucleotides matching TRBD1. Germline V CDR1 and CDR2: SEHNR, FQNEAQ (reference sequence). V lost 8 bases, J lost 3 bases, and 7 bases stayed unmatched. The CDR3 covers 14 residues. In nucleotides, the CDR3 is TGTGCCAGCTCGACGGGACAGGGTGACACTGAAGCTTTCTTT. Its protein is CASSTGQGDTEAFF. Full variable domain (rest looked up from reference TRBV7-9 and TRBJ1-1): DTGVSQNPRHKITKRGQNVTFRCDPISEHNRLYWYRQTLGQGPEFLTYFQNEAQLEKSRLLSDRFSAERPKGSFSTLEIQRTEQGDSAMYLCASSTGQGDTEAFFGQGTRLTVV.

This chain joins TRBV5-1 and TRBJ2-1; 7 nucleotides line up with TRBD1. Germline V gene data show CDR1 as SGHRS and CDR2 as YFSETQ. The CDR3 runs 14 residues. The V gene end was trimmed by 3 bases and the J gene end by 5 bases; junction bases not matched to a gene: 5. The CDR3 sequence is CASSWGTADNEQFF. The CDR3 DNA reads TGCGCCAGCAGCTGGGGGACAGCGGACAATGAGCAGTTCTTC.

V and J are TRBV5-6 and TRBJ1-2, with a possible D match to TRBD1 (5 bases). CDR1 SGHDT and CDR2 YYEEEE come from the germline V gene. V was shortened by 0 bases and J by 2 bases, with 11 bases between the two germline ends. The CDR3 extends over 15 amino acids. CDR3 bases: TGTGCCAGCAGCTTGGCCGGGGCGGGGAACTATGGCTACACCTTC. Residues: CASSLAGAGNYGYTF.

V and J are TRBV3-1 (or the pseudogene TRBV3-2) and TRBJ2-7; D unresolved. The CDR3 extends over 12 amino acids. Trimming left V 8 bases short and J 0 bases short, with 8 bases between. Germline V gene data show CDR1 as LGHDT and CDR2 as YNNKEL (reference sequence). The chain's CDR3 is CASGKNSYEQYF. The CDR3 DNA follows: TGTGCCAGCGGAAAGAACTCCTACGAGCAGTACTTC.

J is TRBJ2-7 and V is TRBV7-2; TRBD1 is a possible D gene (6 bases). Germline CDR1 is SGHTA and CDR2 is FQGNSA. Trimming took off 5 bases at V and 3 bases at J, with 14 bases between the two ends. The length of the CDR3 is 14 residues. In DNA form, the CDR3 reads TGTGCCAGCAGCCCTCCCGGACAGATCTACGAGCAGTACTTC. As protein: CASSPPGQIYEQYF.

V gene TRBV4-1 combines with J gene TRBJ2-7; 8 nucleotides align to TRBD1. Trimming cost V 2 bases and J 7 bases; bases outside gene matches: 7. Germline CDR1 reads MGHRA; CDR2 reads YSYEKL. The CDR3 length is 14 residues. The DNA of the CDR3 is TGCGCCAGCAGCCAACCCCGACAGGGGCGGGAGCAGTACTTC. This codes for CASSQPRQGREQYF.

This rearrangement joins TRBV7-3 to TRBJ1-1; D remains unclear. Trimming removed 5 bases at V and 2 bases at J, with 9 bases between. The germline gives CDR1 SGHTA, CDR2 FQGTGA. CDR3 length equals 13 residues. CDR3 residues: CASSPRPNTEAFF. DNA of the CDR3: TGTGCCAGCAGCCCCAGGCCCAACACTGAAGCTTTCTTT. Variable domain in full (rest from reference TRBV7-3 and TRBJ1-1): GAGVSQTPSNKVTEKGKYVELRCDPISGHTALYWYRQSLGQGPEFLIYFQGTGAADDSGLPNDRFFAVRPEGSVSTLKIQRTERGDSAVYLCASSPRPNTEAFFGQGTRLTVV.

The V and J genes are TRBV11-2 and TRBJ2-3; D is uncertain. This CDR3 has 14 residues. Trimming removed 4 bases from V and 2 bases from J, with 10 bases in between. Germline V gene sequence: CDR1 SGHAT, CDR2 FQNNGV. Here the CDR3 DNA reads TGTGCCAGCAGCTCAGGACCAAACACAGATACGCAGTATTTT. The encoded protein is CASSSGPNTDTQYF.

The chain has TRBV7-2 and TRBJ1-2; D ambiguous. The germline V gene has CDR1 SGHTA and CDR2 FQGNSA. V was cut by 2 bases and J by 8 bases, with 12 bases left in between. This CDR3 contains 13 residues. The CDR3 loop reads CASSLRQDGGYTF. The CDR3, as DNA: TGTGCCAGCAGCTTAAGGCAGGATGGAGGCTACACCTTC.

The chain has TRBV7-2 and TRBJ1-1; D may be TRBD1 (5 bases). Germline CDR1 reads SGHTA; CDR2 reads FQGNSA. The CDR3 length is 15 residues. Trimming stripped 4 bases from V and 4 bases from J, with 16 bases between. In nucleotides, the CDR3 is TGTGCCAGCAGCTCGACAGCGGTCGGGGGCACTGAAGCTTTCTTT. This translates into CASSSTAVGGTEAFF.

This chain connects TRBV2 to TRBJ2-3; D unresolved. Germline-derived CDR1 and CDR2 are SNHLY and FYNNEI. The length of the CDR3 is 12 residues. V shed 6 bases and J shed 2 bases, with 6 bases lying between them. CDR3 coding DNA: TGTGCCAGCAGAGACATCACAGATACGCAGTATTTT. Encoded protein: CASRDITDTQYF. The full variable domain, in which reference TRBV2 and TRBJ2-3 provide the parts outside the CDR3, is EPEVTQTPSHQVTQMGQEVILRCVPISNHLYFYWYRQILGQKVEFLVSFYNNEISEKSEIFDDQFSVERPDGSNFTLKIRSTKLEDSAMYFCASRDITDTQYFGPGTRLTVL.

The rearrangement links TRBV5-1 to TRBJ1-1; 8 bases match TRBD1. J lost 1 base, V lost 1 base, and 0 bases had no gene match. The length of the CDR3 is 14 residues. The germline V gene encodes CDR1 SGHRS and CDR2 YFSETQ. CDR3: CASSLTGGNTEAFF. The CDR3 nucleotides are TGCGCCAGCAGCTTGACAGGGGGGAACACTGAAGCTTTCTTT. Filled out from reference TRBV5-1 and TRBJ1-1, the complete variable domain reads KAGVTQTPRYLIKTRGQQVTLSCSPISGHRSVSWYQQTPGQGLQFLFEYFSETQRNKGNFPGRFSGRQFSNSRSEMNVSTLELGDSALYLCASSLTGGNTEAFFGQGTRLTVV.

V usage is TRBV5-5 and J usage is TRBJ2-2; D remains unclear. The V and J ends lost 3 bases and 4 bases respectively, with 13 bases between them. Per germline, CDR1 SGHKS and CDR2 YYEKEE (reference sequence). The CDR3 is 15 amino acids. CDR3 loop: CASSYPFRGTGELFF. The CDR3 coding sequence is TGTGCCAGCAGCTACCCCTTCCGAGGCACCGGGGAGCTGTTTTTT.

CDR3 bases: TGTGCCAGCAGCCCACCCGGGACAGGGCCCTCTGGAAACACCATATATTTT. Residues: CASSPPGTGPSGNTIYF. The rearrangement uses TRBV7-9 and TRBJ1-3; 9 bases agree with TRBD1. V trimming: 5 bases; J trimming: 0 bases; junction bases outside the gene matches: 8. Germline values: CDR1 SEHNR, CDR2 FQNEAQ (reference sequence). The length of the CDR3 is 17 residues.

The rearrangement joins TRBV12-3 or TRBV12-4 to TRBJ1-2, with 7 nucleotides matching TRBD1. V lost 2 bases to trimming and J lost 10 bases; unmatched junction nucleotides: 7. This CDR3 spans 13 amino acids. CDR3 nucleotides: TGTGCCAGCAGTTTACCTCCGGGACAGCCCTACACCTTC. This sequence encodes CASSLPPGQPYTF.

Written as DNA, the CDR3 is TGTGCCAGCAGCTTAGGCGGAGGCAGGGGACCCTACGAGCAGTACTTC. Translation: CASSLGGGRGPYEQYF. The chain recombines TRBV5-5 with TRBJ2-7; D might be TRBD1 (6 bases). Germline CDR1 and CDR2: SGHKS and YYEKEE (reference sequence). V dropped 2 bases and J dropped 2 bases, with 17 bases sitting between them. CDR3 length: 16 amino acids.

The chain couples TRBV5-4 to TRBJ2-1; 8 bases match TRBD2. Trimming cost V 4 bases and J 7 bases; bases outside gene matches: 13. The CDR3 loop spans 16 amino acids. CDR1 is SGHNT and CDR2 is YYREEE in the germline V gene (reference sequence). The CDR3: CASSVNSGMYVNEQFF. The CDR3 coding sequence is TGTGCCAGCAGCGTTAATAGCGGGATGTACGTAAATGAGCAGTTCTTC.